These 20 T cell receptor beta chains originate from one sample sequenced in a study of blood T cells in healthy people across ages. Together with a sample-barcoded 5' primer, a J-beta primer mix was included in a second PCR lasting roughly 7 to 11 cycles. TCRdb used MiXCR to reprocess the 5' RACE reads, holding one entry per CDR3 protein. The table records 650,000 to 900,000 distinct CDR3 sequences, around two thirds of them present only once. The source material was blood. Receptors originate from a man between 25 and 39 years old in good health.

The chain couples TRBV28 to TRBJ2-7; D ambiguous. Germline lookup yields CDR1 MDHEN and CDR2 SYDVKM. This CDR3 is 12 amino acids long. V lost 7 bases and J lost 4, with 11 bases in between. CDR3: CASKGRSYEQYF. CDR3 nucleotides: TGTGCCAGCAAAGGCCGCTCTTACGAGCAGTACTTC.

CDR3 protein: CASKTSGIQYF. Written as DNA, the CDR3 is TGTGCCAGCAAGACTAGCGGAATTCAGTACTTC. The chain uses TRBV6-5 and TRBJ2-4; 9 bases map to TRBD2. The trim removed 7 bases at V and 10 bases at J, leaving 2 bases unmatched. CDR3 length: 11 amino acids. Per the germline V gene, CDR1 is MNHEY and CDR2 is SVGAGI.

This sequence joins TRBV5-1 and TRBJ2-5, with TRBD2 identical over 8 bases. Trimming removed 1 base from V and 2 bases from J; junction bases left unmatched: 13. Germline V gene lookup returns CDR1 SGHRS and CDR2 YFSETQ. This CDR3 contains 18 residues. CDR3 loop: CASSLSGLGGGSQETQYF. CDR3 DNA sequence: TGCGCCAGCAGCTTGTCGGGCCTTGGCGGGGGGTCTCAAGAGACCCAGTACTTC.

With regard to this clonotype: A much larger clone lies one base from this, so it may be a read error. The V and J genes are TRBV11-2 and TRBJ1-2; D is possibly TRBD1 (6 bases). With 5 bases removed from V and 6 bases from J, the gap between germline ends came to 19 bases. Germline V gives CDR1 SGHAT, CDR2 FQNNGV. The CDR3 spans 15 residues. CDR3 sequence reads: CASSPLSSGVNGYTF. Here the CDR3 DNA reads TGTGCCAGCAGCCCTCTTAGTTCAGGGGTAAATGGCTACACCTTC.

CDR3 loop: CASSYADALDEKLFF. The CDR3 DNA sequence: TGTGCCAGCAGTTACGCTGACGCATTGGATGAAAAACTGTTTTTT. The chain joins TRBV6-6 to TRBJ1-4; unclear D gene. Germline V gene data show CDR1 as MNHNY and CDR2 as SVGAGI (reference sequence). The CDR3 consists of 15 residues. V shed 2 bases and J shed 6 bases, with 13 bases lying between them.

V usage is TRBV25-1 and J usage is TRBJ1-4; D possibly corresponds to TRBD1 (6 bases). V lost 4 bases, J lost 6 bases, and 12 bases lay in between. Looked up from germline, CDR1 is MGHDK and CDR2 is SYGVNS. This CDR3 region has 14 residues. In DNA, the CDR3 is TGTGCCAGCAGTGTACAGGGAGGCGATGAAAAACTGTTTTTT. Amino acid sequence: CASSVQGGDEKLFF.

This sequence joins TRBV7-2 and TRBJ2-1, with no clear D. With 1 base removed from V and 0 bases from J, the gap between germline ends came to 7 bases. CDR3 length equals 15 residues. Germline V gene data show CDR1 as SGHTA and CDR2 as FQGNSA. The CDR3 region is CASSLEPSSYNEQFF. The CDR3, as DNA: TGTGCCAGCAGCTTAGAGCCAAGCTCCTACAATGAGCAGTTCTTC.

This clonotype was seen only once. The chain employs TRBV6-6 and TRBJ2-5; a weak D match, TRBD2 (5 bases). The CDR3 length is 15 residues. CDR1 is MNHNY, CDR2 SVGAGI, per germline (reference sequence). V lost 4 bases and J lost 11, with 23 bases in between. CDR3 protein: CASSSTYGELQGQYF. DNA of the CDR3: TGTGCCAGCAGTTCAACCTATGGGGAGCTGCAAGGGCAGTACTTC.

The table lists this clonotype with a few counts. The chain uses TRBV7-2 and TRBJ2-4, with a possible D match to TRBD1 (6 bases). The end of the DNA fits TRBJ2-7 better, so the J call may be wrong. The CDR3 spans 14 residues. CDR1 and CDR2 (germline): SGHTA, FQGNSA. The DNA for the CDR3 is TGTGCCAGCAGCTTCTCACAGGGAAAGAACGAGCAGTACTTC. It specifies CASSFSQGKNEQYF.

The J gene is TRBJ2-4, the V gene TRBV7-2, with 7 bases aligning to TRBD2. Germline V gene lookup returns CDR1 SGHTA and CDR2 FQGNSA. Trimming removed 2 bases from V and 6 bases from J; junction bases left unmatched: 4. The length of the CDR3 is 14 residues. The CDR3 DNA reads TGTGCCAGCAGCTTACGCGGGGAGGGAAACATTCAGTACTTC. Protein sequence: CASSLRGEGNIQYF.

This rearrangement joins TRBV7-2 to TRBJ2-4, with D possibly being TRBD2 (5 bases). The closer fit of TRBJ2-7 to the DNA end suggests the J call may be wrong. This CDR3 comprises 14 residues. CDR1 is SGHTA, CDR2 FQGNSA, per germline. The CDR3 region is CASSPDSLSYEQYF. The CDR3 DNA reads TGTGCCAGCAGCCCGGACTCCCTCTCCTACGAGCAGTACTTC.

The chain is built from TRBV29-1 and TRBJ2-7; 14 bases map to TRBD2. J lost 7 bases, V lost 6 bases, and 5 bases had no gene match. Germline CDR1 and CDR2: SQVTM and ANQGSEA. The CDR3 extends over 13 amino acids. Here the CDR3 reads CSVGTSGGREQYF. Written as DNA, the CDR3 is TGCAGCGTAGGGACTAGCGGGGGACGAGAGCAGTACTTC.

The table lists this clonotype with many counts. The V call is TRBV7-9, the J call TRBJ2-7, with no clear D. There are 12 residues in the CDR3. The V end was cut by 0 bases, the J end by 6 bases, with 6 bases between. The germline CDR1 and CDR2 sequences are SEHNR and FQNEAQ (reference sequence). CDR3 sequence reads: CASSLASGEQYF. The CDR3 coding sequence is TGTGCCAGCAGCTTAGCGTCGGGCGAGCAGTACTTC.

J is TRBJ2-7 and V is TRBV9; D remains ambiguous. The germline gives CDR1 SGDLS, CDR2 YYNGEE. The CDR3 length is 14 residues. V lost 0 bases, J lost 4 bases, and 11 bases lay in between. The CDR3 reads CASSVGGEVYEQYF. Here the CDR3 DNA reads TGTGCCAGCAGCGTAGGAGGAGAAGTATACGAGCAGTACTTC.

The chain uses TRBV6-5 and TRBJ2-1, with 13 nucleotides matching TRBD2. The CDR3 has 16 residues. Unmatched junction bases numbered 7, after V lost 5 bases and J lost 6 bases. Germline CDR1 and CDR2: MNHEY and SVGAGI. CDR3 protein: CASSPWTSGGFNEQFF. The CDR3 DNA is TGTGCCAGCAGTCCTTGGACTAGCGGGGGATTCAATGAGCAGTTCTTC.

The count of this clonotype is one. The CDR3 DNA follows: TGCAGCGCTGCAACGGGGGGTGAAGATACGCAGTATTTT. Amino acids: CSAATGGEDTQYF. The genes are TRBV29-1 and TRBJ2-3; TRBD2 aligns across 7 bases. CDR1 and CDR2 from the germline V gene are SQVTM and ANQGSEA. The trim removed 7 bases at V and 5 bases at J, leaving 9 bases unmatched. The CDR3 sequence is 13 residues long.

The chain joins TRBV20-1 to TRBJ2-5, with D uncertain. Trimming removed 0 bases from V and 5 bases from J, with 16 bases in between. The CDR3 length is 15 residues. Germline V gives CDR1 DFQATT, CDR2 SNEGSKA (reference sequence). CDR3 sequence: CSARDPSNSLETQYF. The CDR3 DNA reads TGCAGTGCTAGAGATCCGTCCAATTCCTTGGAGACCCAGTACTTC.

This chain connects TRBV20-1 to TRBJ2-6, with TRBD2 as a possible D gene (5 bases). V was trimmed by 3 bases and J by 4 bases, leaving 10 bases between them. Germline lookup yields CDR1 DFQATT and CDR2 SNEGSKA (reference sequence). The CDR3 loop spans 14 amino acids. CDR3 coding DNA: TGCAGTGCTAGTCGCGGGCCGGGGGCCAACGTCCTGACTTTC. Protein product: CSASRGPGANVLTF.

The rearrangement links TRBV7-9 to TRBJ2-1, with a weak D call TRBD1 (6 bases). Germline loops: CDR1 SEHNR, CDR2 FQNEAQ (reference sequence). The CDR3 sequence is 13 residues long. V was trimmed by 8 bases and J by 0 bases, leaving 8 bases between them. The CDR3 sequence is CASQGSSYNEQFF. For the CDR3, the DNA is TGTGCCAGCCAGGGGAGCTCCTACAATGAGCAGTTCTTC.

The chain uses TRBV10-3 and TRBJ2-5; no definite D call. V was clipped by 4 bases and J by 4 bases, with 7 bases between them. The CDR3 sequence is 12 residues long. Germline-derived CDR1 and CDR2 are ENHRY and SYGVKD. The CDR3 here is CAISARGETQYF. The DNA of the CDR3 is TGTGCCATCAGTGCCCGAGGAGAGACCCAGTACTTC.